A selection of T cell receptor beta chains follows, all from one sample in a study of blood T cells in healthy people across ages. TCRdb itself ran the 5' RACE reads through MiXCR, one entry per CDR3 protein. The table has some 1,000,000 distinct CDR3 sequences, under 30% seen once. This sample also belongs to another study, concerning T cells of mothers and their children.

The specimen was blood. These receptors originate from a girl aged 2 to 10 in good health. CDR3s include the opening cysteine and the closing phenylalanine or tryptophan. Each record gives: CDR3 DNA, CDR3 protein, clone size, D gene, J gene, V gene. D genes are given only for firm matches. Where a row states a size, it is once, few, many or the class of an expanded clone; other rows omit it.

TGTGCCAGCAGGGCGGGGACGGACAATCAGCCCCTGCATTTT	CASRAGTDNQPLHF	NA	NA	TRBJ1-5	TRBV7-2
TGTGCCAGCAGTATACAGGGGGTGAACACTGAAGCTTTCTTT	CASSIQGVNTEAFF	NA	TRBD1	TRBJ1-1	TRBV28
TGCGCCAGCAGCCAAGATTCTATGGCAACTAATGAAAAACTGTTTTTT	CASSQDSMATNEKLFF	NA	NA	TRBJ1-4	TRBV4-3
TGCGCCAGCAGCTTGGCCGAGACGTCAGCTCACACTGAAGCTTTCTTT	CASSLAETSAHTEAFF	NA	NA	TRBJ1-1	TRBV5-1
TGTGCCATCAGTGCGGGCTACCGCACAGATACGCAGTATTTT	CAISAGYRTDTQYF	NA	NA	TRBJ2-3	TRBV10-3
TGCGCTAGCAGCGAAGAGGGTTCTCTTCGGCCCCCTTCCGGGGCCAACGTCCTGACTTTC	CASSEEGSLRPPSGANVLTF	NA	NA	TRBJ2-6	TRBV4-3
TGTGCCAGCAGCTTGGACTCCCCGGGTCGACAGTACTTC	CASSLDSPGRQYF	NA	NA	TRBJ2-7	TRBV28
TGTGCCAGCAGTTATGGGGGGTTGAACACCGGGGAGCTGTTTTTT	CASSYGGLNTGELFF	few	NA	TRBJ2-2	TRBV28
TGCGCCAGCAGCACCGGACAGGAAGGGACCCAGTACTTC	CASSTGQEGTQYF	few	TRBD1	TRBJ2-5	TRBV5-1
TGTGCCAGCAGCTTAGCGATACAGAGTGGGGCCAACGTCCTGACTTTC	CASSLAIQSGANVLTF	NA	NA	TRBJ2-6	TRBV7-9
TGTGCCAGCAGCTTAAACTTCCACGAGCAGTACTTC	CASSLNFHEQYF	few	NA	TRBJ2-7	TRBV7-8
TGTGCCAGCAGCCTCATTCCCGGGACTGGAGACAATGAGCAGTTCTTC	CASSLIPGTGDNEQFF	NA	NA	TRBJ2-1	TRBV3-1